The 28 T cell receptor beta chains listed next were all sequenced from one sample in a study of blood T cell repertoires in COVID-19. Sequencing was performed with immunoSEQ multiplex PCR; in TCRdb, only in-frame clones are kept and a portion is missing. The data hold about 170,000 clones, with approximately 80% observed a single time. Specimen: peripheral blood. These receptors were taken from a woman in her 70s with COVID-19, enrolled during active disease.

The chain employs TRBV29-1 and TRBJ1-1; D is uncertain. Germline V lookup: CDR1 SQVTM, CDR2 ANQGSEA. CDR3 length equals 12 residues. The germline V and J ends were trimmed by 4 bases and 2 bases, with 8 bases remaining between them. CDR3: CSVVTRNTEAFF. The CDR3 DNA follows: TGCAGCGTTGTTACCAGAAACACTGAAGCTTTCTTT.

The chain joins TRBV28 to TRBJ1-2; 9 nucleotides align to TRBD1. The CDR3 runs to 16 residues. Looked up from germline, CDR1 is MDHEN and CDR2 is SYDVKM. J was trimmed by 2 bases and V by 1 base; bases with no gene match: 5. This CDR3 reads CASSLSRTGVNYGYTF. The CDR3 DNA follows: TGTGCCAGCAGTTTATCCAGGACAGGGGTGAACTATGGCTACACCTTC.

The chain has TRBV28 and TRBJ1-1; TRBD1 matches 7 bases. After removal of 6 bases from V and 4 bases from J, the junction contained 11 bases not matched to a gene. CDR1 and CDR2 (germline): MDHEN, SYDVKM. CDR3 length: 15 amino acids. This chain's CDR3 is CASRLKGALSTEAFF. Here the CDR3 DNA reads TGTGCCAGCAGACTTAAGGGGGCGTTAAGCACTGAAGCTTTCTTT.

This chain links TRBV29-1 with TRBJ2-3; D uncertain. Trimming removed 4 bases at V and 1 base at J, with 6 bases between. CDR3 length: 12 residues. CDR1 SQVTM and CDR2 ANQGSEA come from the germline V gene. The CDR3 DNA reads TGCAGCGTTGGAACAGGCACAGATACGCAGTATTTT. Its protein is CSVGTGTDTQYF.

The chain is built from TRBV7-2 and TRBJ2-5; TRBD2 might be the D (7 bases). The V and J ends lost 5 bases and 4 bases respectively, with 11 bases between them. Germline lookup yields CDR1 SGHTA and CDR2 FQGNSA. CDR3 length: 13 residues. The chain's CDR3 is CASSLGGVETQYF. CDR3 DNA: TGTGCCAGCAGCCTAGGGGGGGTAGAGACCCAGTACTTC.

The J gene is TRBJ2-1, the V gene TRBV27; D gene unclear. From germline, CDR1 is MNHEY and CDR2 SMNVEV (reference sequence). There are 14 residues in the CDR3. V lost 1 base, J lost 9 bases, and 13 bases lay in between. In DNA form, the CDR3 reads TGTGCCAGCAGTTTATGGCCCAATACCCTTGAGCAGTTCTTC. As protein: CASSLWPNTLEQFF.

This rearrangement joins TRBV28 to TRBJ2-7; a weak D match, TRBD1 (6 bases). The CDR3 runs 15 residues. Trimming stripped 8 bases from V and 2 bases from J, with 19 bases between. Germline V CDR1 and CDR2: MDHEN, SYDVKM. The CDR3 DNA follows: TGTGCCAGCGGGAAACACAAGACAGGCACCTACGAGCAGTACTTC. Amino acid sequence: CASGKHKTGTYEQYF.

This chain links TRBV12-3 or TRBV12-4 with TRBJ1-1, with D possibly matching TRBD1 (5 bases). The V end lost 6 bases, the J end lost 13 bases, and 21 bases lay between the germline ends. This CDR3 is built from 13 residues. CDR3 in amino acids: CASSPRREGQGFF. CDR3 nucleotide sequence: TGTGCCAGCAGCCCCCGGCGGGAGGGCCAGGGTTTCTTT.

Here the CDR3 DNA reads TGTGCCAGCACCCCCGGGACTAGTTACAATGAGCAGTTCTTC. It yields the protein CASTPGTSYNEQFF. The rearrangement joins TRBV28 to TRBJ2-1; TRBD2 matches 8 bases. The germline gives CDR1 MDHEN, CDR2 SYDVKM. CDR3 length: 14 amino acids. Losses at the gene ends were 7 bases for V and 4 bases for J; bases not matched to a gene: 6.

V gene TRBV6-6 combines with J gene TRBJ1-1, with D hard to call. Trimming took 2 bases from V and 1 from J, leaving 8 bases between them. The V gene's germline CDR1 is MNHNY and CDR2 SVGAGI (reference sequence). The CDR3 is made up of 14 amino acids. CDR3 protein: CASSYTRWNTEAFF. In DNA, the CDR3 is TGTGCCAGCAGTTACACTCGGTGGAACACTGAAGCTTTCTTT.

The chain employs TRBV27 and TRBJ2-1; 13 nucleotides line up with TRBD2. V trimming: 3 bases; J trimming: 10 bases; junction bases outside the gene matches: 9. The CDR3 loop spans 16 amino acids. Germline V CDR1 and CDR2: MNHEY, SMNVEV (reference sequence). The CDR3 sequence is CASSFLTSGGADEQFF. For the CDR3, the DNA is TGTGCCAGCAGTTTCCTAACTAGCGGGGGGGCGGACGAGCAGTTCTTC.

This chain links TRBV6-5 with TRBJ1-6; tentatively, D is TRBD1 (5 bases). The CDR3 length is 15 residues. V dropped 6 bases and J dropped 7 bases, with 16 bases sitting between them. Germline lookup yields CDR1 MNHEY and CDR2 SVGAGI. CDR3 coding DNA: TGTGCCAGCAGACCTCAACAGGAGAGGAATTCACCCCTCCACTTT. Encoded protein: CASRPQQERNSPLHF.

The chain couples TRBV30 to TRBJ1-6, with 7 bases lining up with TRBD1. Trimming cost V 1 base and J 8 bases; bases outside gene matches: 8. The CDR3 has 15 residues. From germline, CDR1 is GTSNPN and CDR2 SVGIG (reference sequence). CDR3 amino acids: CAWSELDRRYSPLHF. Here the CDR3 DNA reads TGTGCCTGGAGTGAATTGGACAGGCGTTATTCACCCCTCCACTTT.

The J gene is TRBJ2-1, the V gene TRBV11-2; D perhaps matches TRBD1 (7 bases). V was clipped by 2 bases and J by 6 bases, with 17 bases between them. CDR1 SGHAT and CDR2 FQNNGV come from the germline V gene. The CDR3 consists of 16 residues. CDR3 DNA sequence: TGTGCCAGCAGCTTACTCGCGGGACAGAGCATCAATGAGCAGTTCTTC. Translation: CASSLLAGQSINEQFF.

The CDR3 sequence: CASSKGGSGNTIYF. In DNA form, the CDR3 reads TGTGCCAGCAGCAAAGGGGGCTCTGGAAACACCATATATTTT. This chain joins TRBV9 and TRBJ1-3, with D perhaps matching TRBD1 (6 bases). V was clipped by 4 bases and J by 0 bases, with 8 bases between them. CDR1 is SGDLS, CDR2 YYNGEE, per germline. CDR3 length equals 14 residues.

This chain links TRBV7-3 with TRBJ1-4; tentative D call: TRBD1 (5 bases). The CDR3 consists of 13 residues. The ends were cut back, 4 bases at V and 10 bases at J, with 13 bases in the middle. Germline CDR1 reads SGHTA; CDR2 reads FQGTGA. The DNA of the CDR3 is TGTGCCAGCAGCTCGACCCGGCAGGGAAAACTGTTTTTT. Its protein is CASSSTRQGKLFF.

This chain uses TRBV6-6 with TRBJ2-7, with a possible D match to TRBD1 (6 bases). The V end lost 0 bases, the J end lost 3 bases, and 9 bases lay between the germline ends. The CDR3 extends over 14 amino acids. Per the germline V gene, CDR1 is MNHNY and CDR2 is SVGAGI (reference sequence). DNA for the CDR3: TGTGCCAGCAGTTACTCTAAACAGGGCTACGAGCAGTACTTC. As protein: CASSYSKQGYEQYF.

The chain employs TRBV28 and TRBJ1-1; D unclear. The germline CDR1 and CDR2 sequences are MDHEN and SYDVKM. The CDR3 is 15 amino acids. V was pared by 5 bases and J by 2 bases, with 15 bases between. CDR3 in amino acids: CASSPVRGINTEAFF. The CDR3 coding sequence is TGTGCCAGCAGTCCGGTGAGAGGGATAAACACTGAAGCTTTCTTT.

The genes are TRBV6-1 and TRBJ2-1; no clear D. Trimming took 1 base from V and 3 from J, leaving 10 bases between them. This CDR3 is 15 amino acids long. The germline gives CDR1 MNHNS, CDR2 SASEGT. CDR3 sequence (DNA): TGTGCCAGCAGTGAAGAAGTACAGAACTACAATGAGCAGTTCTTC. Its protein is CASSEEVQNYNEQFF.

The V and J genes are TRBV7-2 and TRBJ2-2; maybe TRBD2 (7 bases). In germline, CDR1 is SGHTA, CDR2 FQGNSA. The CDR3 is 17 amino acids. The ends were cut back, 4 bases at V and 5 bases at J, with 20 bases in the middle. The CDR3 nucleotides read TGTGCCAGCAGCTCCAGCTGGACAGCGGGACTTACCGGGGAGCTGTTTTTT. It encodes CASSSSWTAGLTGELFF.

The chain is built from TRBV24-1 and TRBJ2-2; D might be TRBD1 (5 bases). Per germline, CDR1 KGHDR and CDR2 SFDVKD. V shed 7 bases and J shed 3 bases, with 8 bases lying between them. There are 13 residues in the CDR3. DNA of the CDR3: TGTGCCACCAGCCGACAGTACACCGGGGAGCTGTTTTTT. Protein: CATSRQYTGELFF.

The chain uses TRBV20-1 and TRBJ2-3; no definite D call. The CDR3 sequence is 11 residues long. Per the germline V gene, CDR1 is DFQATT and CDR2 is SNEGSKA (reference sequence). Trimming left V 3 bases short and J 6 bases short, with 7 bases between. CDR3 nucleotides: TGCAGTGCTAGTCCCGGGGATACGCAGTATTTT. Translating gives CSASPGDTQYF.

The chain couples TRBV2 to TRBJ1-2; 9 positions match TRBD1. The CDR3 is made up of 11 amino acids. J lost 8 bases, V lost 8 bases, and 3 bases had no gene match. Germline V CDR1 and CDR2: SNHLY, FYNNEI. CDR3 nucleotide sequence: TGTGCCAGCGAAGGGACAGGGGGCTACACCTTC. Its protein is CASEGTGGYTF.

This rearrangement joins TRBV5-5 to TRBJ2-7, with D possibly TRBD1 on 6 matching bases. The CDR3 runs 15 residues. From germline, CDR1 is SGHKS and CDR2 YYEKEE (reference sequence). V was cut by 2 bases and J by 3 bases, with 15 bases left in between. CDR3: CASSFSAGAGYEQYF. For the CDR3, the DNA is TGTGCCAGCAGCTTCAGTGCAGGGGCAGGCTACGAGCAGTACTTC.

About this clone: Different DNA sequences within this sample yield the same CDR3. This chain connects TRBV6-1 to TRBJ1-2; D may be TRBD1 (6 bases). V lost 0 bases, J lost 4 bases, and 9 bases lay in between. The length of the CDR3 is 14 residues. Germline V gene data show CDR1 as MNHNS and CDR2 as SASEGT. CDR3 sequence: CASSEAGRGYGYTF. CDR3 nucleotides: TGTGCCAGCAGTGAAGCGGGCAGGGGCTATGGCTACACCTTC.

This rearrangement joins TRBV10-3 to TRBJ1-5, with D maybe TRBD1 (5 bases). Trimming left V 11 bases short and J 0 bases short, with 11 bases between. Germline CDR1 ENHRY, CDR2 SYGVKD. The CDR3 has 13 residues. The CDR3 nucleotides read TGTGCCGACCCCGGGGGTAGCAATCAGCCCCAGCATTTT. As protein: CADPGGSNQPQHF.

The V and J genes are TRBV3-1 (or the pseudogene TRBV3-2) and TRBJ1-2; the D is unclear. V was shortened by 1 base and J by 4 bases, with 13 bases between the two germline ends. This CDR3 is built from 15 residues. CDR1 and CDR2 from the germline V gene are LGHDT and YNNKEL (reference sequence). CDR3 DNA: TGTGCCAGCAGCCAAGGGGCCGGGGATATCTATGGCTACACCTTC. Translated, it gives CASSQGAGDIYGYTF.

The chain combines TRBV7-9 with TRBJ1-5, with no clear D. The CDR3 sequence is 12 residues long. Per the germline V gene, CDR1 is SEHNR and CDR2 is FQNEAQ (reference sequence). Between the trimmed V and J ends, which lost 2 bases and 5 bases, there was a span of 4 bases. CDR3 amino acids: CASSLLDQPQHF. CDR3 DNA: TGTGCCAGCAGCTTACTCGATCAGCCCCAGCATTTT.